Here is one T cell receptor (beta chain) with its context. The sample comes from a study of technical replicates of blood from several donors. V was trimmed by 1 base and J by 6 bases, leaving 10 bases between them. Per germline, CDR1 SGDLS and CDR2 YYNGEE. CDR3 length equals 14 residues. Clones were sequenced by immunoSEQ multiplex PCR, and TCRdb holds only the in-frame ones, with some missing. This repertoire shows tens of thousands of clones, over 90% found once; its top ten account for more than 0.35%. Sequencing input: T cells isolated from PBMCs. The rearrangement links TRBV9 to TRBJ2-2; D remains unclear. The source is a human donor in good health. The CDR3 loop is CASSVYPGPGELFF. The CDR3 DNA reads TGTGCCAGCAGCGTATACCCGGGTCCCGGGGAGCTGTTTTTT.